This T cell receptor (beta chain) was obtained from a study of blood T cell repertoires in COVID-19. Study as a whole: The origin of the acute and convalescent COVID-19 samples was the United States, Italy and Spain. T cells, B-cell-depleted T cells, or PBMCs supplied cDNA or gDNA.

There are 16 residues in the CDR3. The germline V gene encodes CDR1 KGHDR and CDR2 SFDVKD. V trimming: 4 bases; J trimming: 3 bases; junction bases outside the gene matches: 6. Individuals aged about 18 to 100 years were recruited from roughly 22 US areas. Grouping used clinical history reported by participants in a survey and questionnaire. Only in-frame clones appear in the TCRdb table, and some are missing; sequencing was by immunoSEQ multiplex PCR. The table has under 250,000 clones, more than 70% seen once; the top ten hold about 4%. The chain joins TRBV24-1 to TRBJ2-1; TRBD1 matches 9 bases. This sequence was found in a man between 25 and 39 years old with acute COVID-19. Material for sequencing was PBMCs or T cells enriched from blood (not recorded which). The CDR3 region has the DNA TGTGCCACCAGTGACGCCGGGACAGGGATCTACAATGAGCAGTTCTTC. It is translated as CATSDAGTGIYNEQFF.